This T cell receptor (beta chain) was profiled in a study of blood T cell repertoires in COVID-19. Turning to the study itself: COVID-19 samples, acute and convalescent, were from the United States, Italy and Spain. In each case, the material was cDNA or gDNA derived from T cells, B-cell-depleted T cells, or PBMCs.

This clone appeared once. Methods used by the authors: For nucleated cells, counts were estimated from reference gene primer amplification. Profiling relied on immunoSEQ multiplex PCR, and the TCRdb table lists in-frame clones only, not all of them. That table supplies the V and J calls and clone size; D and trimming were determined from the DNA. The sample holds around 120,000 clones, over 80% seen once. The sequencing sample was made of peripheral blood. The sequence was collected from a man between 65 and 79 years old with acute or convalescent COVID-19.

The CDR3 DNA is TGTGCCAGCTCACCGCACAGGGACACTGAAGCTTTCTTT. Amino acids: CASSPHRDTEAFF. The genes are TRBV18 and TRBJ1-1; TRBD1 might be the D (6 bases). Trimming cost V 3 bases and J 3 bases, with 8 bases left between them. Germline V gene sequence: CDR1 KGHSH, CDR2 LQKENI. The CDR3 is made up of 13 amino acids. The variable domain in full, completed from reference TRBV18 and TRBJ1-1, reads NAGVMQNPRHLVRRRGQEARLRCSPMKGHSHVYWYRQLPEEGLKFMVYLQKENIIDESGMPKERFSAEFPKEGPSILRIQQVVRGDSAAYFCASSPHRDTEAFFGQGTRLTVV.